Included here is one T cell receptor (beta chain) sequence, with context. What it binds is unknown. This record belongs to a study of graft-versus-host responses after intestinal transplantation. The V gene's germline CDR1 is MNHEY and CDR2 SVGAGI. The CDR3 runs to 14 residues. V dropped 2 bases and J dropped 4 bases, with 12 bases sitting between them. Assay used: immunoSEQ multiplex PCR; TCRdb lists only in-frame clones, some missing. The sample has about 47,000 clones, around 96% seen once. The input for sequencing was unstimulated CD8+ T cells sorted from spleen or lymph node cells, taken before transplant. This receptor was identified in a human donor who was the organ donor for an intestinal transplant. The chain employs TRBV6-5 and TRBJ2-7, with D perhaps being TRBD1 or TRBD2 (5 bases each). The CDR3 here is CASSYTGTVYEQYF. The CDR3 DNA reads as TGTGCCAGCAGTTACACGGGGACGGTATACGAGCAGTACTTC.